This T cell receptor (beta chain) was profiled in a study of blood T cell repertoires in COVID-19. TCRdb's copy holds only in-frame clones and misses some; the assay was immunoSEQ multiplex PCR. The table lists some 200,000 clones, roughly 89% of them singletons. Participants, about 18 to 90 years old, spanned around 25 US areas. Assignment of participants to cohorts was predicated upon participant-reported clinical history. Germline V gene data show CDR1 as LNHDA and CDR2 as SQIVND (reference sequence). Trimming cost V 7 bases and J 3 bases, with 10 bases left between them. The CDR3 sequence is 13 residues long.

The J gene is TRBJ2-1, the V gene TRBV19; D is perhaps TRBD1 (6 bases). The source material was PBMCs or T cells enriched from blood (not recorded which). The sequence came from a woman in her thirties or forties with acute COVID-19. This chain's CDR3 is CASKKDSYNEQFF. The CDR3 DNA reads TGTGCCAGTAAAAAGGACAGCTACAATGAGCAGTTCTTC. The whole variable domain, remainder taken from reference TRBV19 and TRBJ2-1, is DGGITQSPKYLFRKEGQNVTLSCEQNLNHDAMYWYRQDPGQGLRLIYYSQIVNDFQKGDIAEGYSVSREKKESFPLTVTSAQKNPTAFYLCASKKDSYNEQFFGPGTRLTVL.